This T cell receptor beta chain is drawn from a study of blood T cell repertoires in COVID-19. Study-wide background: Italy, Spain and the United States were the sources of the convalescent and acute COVID-19 samples. Sources were T cells, B-cell-depleted T cells, or PBMCs; the material itself was cDNA or gDNA.

Original data processing: Amplified reference gene primers provided the basis for estimating nucleated cell counts. The assay was immunoSEQ multiplex PCR, and TCRdb's table has in-frame clones only and misses some. V, J and clone size are taken as reported in that table, and D and trimming were inferred from the DNA itself. The sample consists of approximately 120,000 clones, about 85% of them appearing once. Seattle's enrolled individuals joined amid active infection and were then monitored longitudinally. CDR3 length: 15 amino acids. Germline V gene data show CDR1 as SGHTA and CDR2 as FQGNSA. Trimming left V 5 bases short and J 6 bases short, with 17 bases between.

The V and J genes are TRBV7-2 and TRBJ2-1; D is undetermined. Sequencing input: peripheral blood. The source of this sequence is an elderly woman with COVID-19, enrolled during active disease. For the CDR3, the DNA is TGTGCCAGCAGCCTCACCTACGCGGCTTTCAATGAGCAGTTCTTC. This gives the protein CASSLTYAAFNEQFF. Variable domain in full (rest from reference TRBV7-2 and TRBJ2-1): GAGVSQSPSNKVTEKGKDVELRCDPISGHTALYWYRQSLGQGLEFLIYFQGNSAPDKSGLPSDRFSAERTGGSVSTLTIQRTQQEDSAVYLCASSLTYAAFNEQFFGPGTRLTVL.